This passage covers 4 T cell receptor beta chains from one sample sequenced in a study of OX40 agonist ivuxolimab in advanced cancers. The table came from immunoSEQ multiplex PCR; TCRdb's copy has only in-frame clones and leaves some out. The table shows roughly 75,000 clones, with 70% to 90% occurring only once. The sample was CD4+ or CD8+ T cells sorted from blood, taken in a trial of the OX40 agonist ivuxolimab. All receptors derive from an adult with an advanced solid tumor such as melanoma, head and neck, liver or kidney cancer.

V gene TRBV14 combines with J gene TRBJ2-7, with TRBD2 matching 9 bases. This CDR3 region has 15 residues. V was clipped by 3 bases and J by 2 bases; unmatched bases: 5. The germline CDR1 and CDR2 sequences are SGHDN and FVKESK. CDR3 sequence (DNA): TGTGCCAGCAGCCAGTTGCGGGGGGGCCCCTACGAGCAGTACTTC. Residues: CASSQLRGGPYEQYF.

There are a few counts of this clone. The chain carries TRBV5-6 and TRBJ2-1; TRBD2 aligns across 8 bases. Germline CDR1 and CDR2: SGHDT and YYEEEE. V dropped 4 bases and J dropped 15; count of bases not matched to a gene: 6. The CDR3 totals 11 residues. This chain's CDR3 is CASSTAGVLFF. For the CDR3, the DNA is TGTGCCAGCAGCACAGCGGGGGTGTTGTTCTTC.

This clone has only one observation. The chain links TRBV4-2 to TRBJ1-5, with a weak D call TRBD1 (6 bases). Trimming stripped 8 bases from V and 2 bases from J, with 13 bases between. CDR1 is LGHNA and CDR2 is YNFKEQ in the germline V gene. This CDR3 has 14 residues. The CDR3 loop reads CASDTGSGNQPQHF. In nucleotides, the CDR3 is TGTGCCAGCGACACAGGGTCGGGCAATCAGCCCCAGCATTTT.

The V call is TRBV20-1, the J call TRBJ1-2; unclear D gene. Germline V gene lookup returns CDR1 DFQATT and CDR2 SNEGSKA (reference sequence). Deletions cut 3 bases from V and 8 bases from J, with 10 bases between. The CDR3 length is 11 residues. CDR3 sequence (DNA): TGCAGTGCTAGGGGCTGGGTGGGCTACACCTTC. Translating gives CSARGWVGYTF.